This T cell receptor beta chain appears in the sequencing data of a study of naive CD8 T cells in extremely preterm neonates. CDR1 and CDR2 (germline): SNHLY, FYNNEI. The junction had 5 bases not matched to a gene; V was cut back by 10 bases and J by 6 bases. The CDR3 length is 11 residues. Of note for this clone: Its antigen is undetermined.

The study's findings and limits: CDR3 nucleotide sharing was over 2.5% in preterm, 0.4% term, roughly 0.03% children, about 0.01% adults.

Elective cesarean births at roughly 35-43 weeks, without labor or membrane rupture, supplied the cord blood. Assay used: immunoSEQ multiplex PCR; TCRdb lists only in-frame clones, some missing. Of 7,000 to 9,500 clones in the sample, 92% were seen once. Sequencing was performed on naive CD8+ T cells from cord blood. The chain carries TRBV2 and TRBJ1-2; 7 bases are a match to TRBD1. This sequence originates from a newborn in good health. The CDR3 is CATKTGNGYTF. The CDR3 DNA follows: TGTGCCACTAAGACAGGGAATGGCTACACCTTC.